The rows below give T cell receptor beta chains drawn from one sample of a study of blood T cells in healthy people across ages. TCRdb fed the 5' RACE reads into MiXCR, producing one record per CDR3 protein. The sample has over 600,000 distinct CDR3 sequences, about 56% seen once. Source material: blood. Receptors were obtained from a man aged 35-49 years in good health. The CDR3 runs from the conserved cysteine through the conserved F or W. D genes are given only for firm matches. Clone size is shown for a subset of rows, as once, few, many or a class of expanded clone.

v_call,d_call,j_call,clone_size,cdr3_aa,cdr3_nt
TRBV5-1,.,TRBJ2-7,.,CASRTQTSSYEQYF,TGCGCCAGCAGAACCCAGACCAGCTCCTACGAGCAGTACTTC
TRBV11-3,.,TRBJ2-3,.,CASSRRSGGTQYF,TGTGCCAGCAGCCGAAGATCTGGCGGTACGCAGTATTTT
TRBV10-3,.,TRBJ2-1,.,CAMGRCWTHEQFF,TGTGCCATGGGACGATGTTGGACCCATGAGCAGTTCTTC
TRBV7-3,.,TRBJ2-5,few,CASSPTPKGETQYF,TGTGCCAGCAGCCCAACACCGAAGGGTGAGACCCAGTACTTC
TRBV18,.,TRBJ1-4,few,CASLGVDATNEKLFF,TGTGCCAGCCTGGGAGTCGACGCAACTAATGAAAAACTGTTTTTT
TRBV5-1,TRBD2,TRBJ2-1,few,CASSLIVAGDTNEQFF,TGCGCCAGCAGCTTGATCGTAGCGGGAGACACCAATGAGCAGTTCTTC
TRBV20-1,TRBD2,TRBJ2-3,.,CSAILAGGRTDTQYF,TGCAGTGCAATACTGGCGGGAGGACGCACAGATACGCAGTATTTT
TRBV7-3,.,TRBJ1-5,few,CASSSTGGQPQHF,TGTGCCAGCAGCTCGACAGGAGGCCAGCCCCAGCATTTT
TRBV9,.,TRBJ1-5,.,CASSVDASQPQHF,TGTGCCAGCAGCGTAGATGCTAGTCAGCCCCAGCATTTT
TRBV9,.,TRBJ1-4,.,CASSQEFNEKLFF,TGTGCCAGCAGCCAGGAATTTAATGAAAAACTGTTTTTT
TRBV4-2,.,TRBJ2-1,.,CASSQARGKNEQFF,TGTGCCAGCAGCCAAGCCCGGGGGAAGAATGAGCAGTTCTTC
TRBV4-3,.,TRBJ1-2,.,CASSQDSRTAYGYTF,TGCGCCAGCAGCCAAGATAGTAGAACAGCCTATGGCTACACCTTC
TRBV7-2,.,TRBJ2-1,.,CASSSQKEQFF,TGTGCCAGCAGCTCACAGAAAGAGCAGTTCTTC
TRBV7-2,TRBD2,TRBJ2-3,.,CASSRKGERAGNTDTQYF,TGTGCCAGCAGTCGCAAAGGGGAGCGAGCGGGGAACACAGATACGCAGTATTTT
TRBV6-5,.,TRBJ2-7,few,CARGVRGTRRSYEQYF,TGTGCCAGGGGGGTGCGCGGGACGCGAAGATCTTACGAGCAGTACTTC
TRBV6-1,TRBD1,TRBJ2-6,.,CASRGTGVNSGANVLTF,TGTGCCAGCAGGGGGACAGGAGTAAACTCTGGGGCCAACGTCCTGACTTTC
TRBV20-1,TRBD1,TRBJ1-5,.,CSASGTGDWSNQPQHF,TGCAGTGCGTCCGGGACAGGGGATTGGAGCAATCAGCCCCAGCATTTT
TRBV2,.,TRBJ2-7,.,CASSEQGPSNEQYF,TGTGCCAGCAGTGAACAGGGGCCCTCCAATGAGCAGTACTTC
TRBV20-1,TRBD1,TRBJ1-1,once,CSATGTGMNTEAFF,TGCAGTGCGACCGGGACAGGGATGAACACTGAAGCTTTCTTT
TRBV6-6,TRBD1,TRBJ2-3,few,CASNPGTGTGDTQYF,TGTGCCAGCAACCCTGGGACAGGGACCGGAGATACGCAGTATTTT
TRBV4-3,.,TRBJ2-3,.,CASSQDLGGWGTDTQYF,TGCGCCAGCAGCCAAGATCTTGGGGGTTGGGGCACAGATACGCAGTATTTT
TRBV6-1,.,TRBJ2-1,.,CASSEIGGGEQFF,TGTGCCAGCAGTGAAATCGGGGGCGGTGAGCAGTTCTTC
TRBV11-2,.,TRBJ2-1,few,CASSGGMLARGEQFF,TGTGCCAGCAGCGGGGGTATGCTAGCACGGGGTGAGCAGTTCTTC
TRBV11-2,.,TRBJ1-4,.,CASSDPRGARPDEKLFF,TGTGCCAGCAGCGACCCGCGGGGGGCCCGGCCAGATGAAAAACTGTTTTTT
TRBV28,.,TRBJ1-1,.,CASRNRDSSLKAFF,TGTGCCAGCAGGAACAGGGATTCATCACTGAAGGCTTTCTTT
TRBV13,.,TRBJ2-7,few,CASSFKGPSVEQYF,TGTGCCAGCAGCTTTAAAGGTCCTAGTGTTGAGCAGTACTTC
TRBV6-1,.,TRBJ2-3,.,CASSDQPYTQYF,TGTGCCAGCAGTGACCAGCCCTATACGCAGTATTTT
TRBV14,TRBD2,TRBJ2-3,.,CASSRLAGVPDTQYF,TGTGCCAGCAGCCGACTAGCGGGAGTCCCAGATACGCAGTATTTT
TRBV12-3/TRBV12-4,.,TRBJ2-6,.,CASSLGAGVGSGANVLTF,TGTGCCAGCAGTTTAGGGGCAGGGGTAGGTTCTGGGGCCAACGTCCTGACTTTC
TRBV27,.,TRBJ2-1,few,CASSFGVEQFF,TGTGCCAGCAGTTTCGGGGTTGAGCAGTTCTTC
TRBV29-1,TRBD1,TRBJ2-3,.,CSVEPGQATDTQYF,TGCAGCGTTGAACCGGGACAGGCCACGGATACGCAGTATTTT
TRBV12-3/TRBV12-4,.,TRBJ2-5,.,CASTLGRGRETQYF,TGTGCCAGCACCCTAGGACGCGGTCGCGAGACCCAGTACTTC
TRBV28,.,TRBJ2-5,few,CASSLRGTQETQYF,TGTGCCAGCAGTTTAAGAGGGACTCAGGAGACCCAGTACTTC
TRBV5-1,TRBD1,TRBJ2-7,.,CASSYRGGPSESQYF,TGCGCCAGCAGCTATAGAGGGGGCCCTTCAGAGTCCCAGTACTTC
TRBV24-1,.,TRBJ2-5,few,CATSDSEVMETQYF,TGTGCCACCAGTGACTCAGAGGTTATGGAGACCCAGTACTTC
TRBV12-3/TRBV12-4,TRBD2,TRBJ2-1,few,CASSLSLAGDNEQFF,TGTGCCAGCAGCTTAAGCCTAGCGGGAGATAATGAGCAGTTCTTC
TRBV5-1,.,TRBJ1-2,.,CASSLGPRRINYGYTF,TGCGCCAGCAGCTTGGGCCCTCGACGGATTAACTATGGCTACACCTTC
TRBV5-1,.,TRBJ1-1,.,CASSLEAGARPEAFF,TGCGCCAGCAGCTTGGAGGCAGGGGCGCGTCCTGAAGCTTTCTTT
TRBV12-5,.,TRBJ1-1,.,CASGLKSNTEAFF,TGTGCTAGTGGTTTAAAGTCTAACACTGAAGCTTTCTTT
TRBV4-3,.,TRBJ2-7,.,CASSQTWPGSEQYF,TGCGCCAGCAGCCAAACCTGGCCGGGTAGCGAGCAGTACTTC
TRBV5-8,TRBD2,TRBJ2-4,.,CASSSTGTTKNIQYF,TGTGCCAGCAGCTCGACCGGGACTACAAAAAACATTCAGTACTTC
TRBV6-6,TRBD1,TRBJ2-5,.,CASSYLAGGQGGETQYF,TGTGCCAGCAGTTACTTGGCCGGGGGACAGGGAGGGGAGACCCAGTACTTC
TRBV25-1,.,TRBJ1-3,.,CASIQVLGNTIYF,TGTGCCAGCATTCAGGTCCTCGGAAACACCATATATTTT
TRBV28,.,TRBJ1-1,.,CASRKWGGNTEAFF,TGTGCCAGCAGGAAATGGGGCGGAAACACTGAAGCTTTCTTT
TRBV12-3/TRBV12-4,.,TRBJ2-5,.,CASSLSWGTSNEQYF,TGTGCCAGCAGTTTGTCTTGGGGCACCTCGAATGAGCAGTACTTC
TRBV5-1,TRBD2,TRBJ2-1,.,CASSPGLAGGRRVENEQFF,TGCGCCAGCAGCCCGGGACTAGCGGGGGGCCGGAGAGTAGAAAATGAGCAGTTCTTC
TRBV12-3/TRBV12-4,.,TRBJ2-6,.,CASTEFSGANVLTF,TGTGCCAGCACGGAGTTCTCTGGGGCCAACGTCCTGACTTTC
TRBV14,.,TRBJ2-1,.,CASSGGYEQFF,TGTGCCAGCAGCGGAGGCTATGAGCAGTTCTTC
TRBV7-9,.,TRBJ2-3,.,CASSLGHSAKSEDTQYF,TGTGCCAGCAGCTTAGGACACAGCGCCAAATCGGAGGATACGCAGTATTTT
TRBV11-2,.,TRBJ2-3,many,CASSPQSGRTDTQYF,TGTGCCAGCAGCCCACAGAGCGGTCGCACAGATACGCAGTATTTT
TRBV20-1,.,TRBJ1-5,.,CSAETEGTNQPQHF,TGCAGTGCTGAGACAGAGGGAACCAATCAGCCCCAGCATTTT
TRBV27,TRBD2,TRBJ2-1,.,CASSHSGRAHNEQFF,TGTGCCAGCAGTCATAGTGGGAGGGCCCACAATGAGCAGTTCTTC
TRBV11-2,TRBD2,TRBJ2-5,.,CASSLAEPGGGETQYF,TGTGCCAGCAGCTTGGCAGAGCCGGGAGGCGGGGAGACCCAGTACTTC
TRBV18,.,TRBJ2-5,.,CASSGQAGRYNEQYF,TGTGCCAGCTCTGGTCAGGCAGGACGATACAATGAGCAGTACTTC
TRBV7-9,.,TRBJ2-6,once,CASRPTTGRKANVLTF,TGTGCCAGCAGACCGACTACAGGGAGAAAAGCCAACGTCCTGACTTTC